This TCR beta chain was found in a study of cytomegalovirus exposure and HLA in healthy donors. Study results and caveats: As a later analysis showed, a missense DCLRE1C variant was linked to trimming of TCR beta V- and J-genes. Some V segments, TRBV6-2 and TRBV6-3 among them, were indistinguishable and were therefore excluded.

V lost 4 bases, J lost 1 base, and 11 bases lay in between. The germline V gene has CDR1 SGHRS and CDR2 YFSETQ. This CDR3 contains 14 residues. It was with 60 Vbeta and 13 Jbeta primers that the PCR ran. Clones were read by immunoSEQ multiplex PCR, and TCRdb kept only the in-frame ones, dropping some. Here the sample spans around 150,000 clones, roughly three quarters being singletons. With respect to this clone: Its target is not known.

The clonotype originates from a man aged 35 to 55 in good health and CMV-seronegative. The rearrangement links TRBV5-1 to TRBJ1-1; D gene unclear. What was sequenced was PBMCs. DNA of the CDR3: TGCGCCAGCAGCCTCCTGCAGGCGAACACTGAAGCTTTCTTT. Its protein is CASSLLQANTEAFF.